This T cell receptor (beta chain) was sequenced during a study of blood T cell repertoires in COVID-19. Study summary: The origin of the acute and convalescent COVID-19 samples was the United States, Italy and Spain. T cells, B-cell-depleted T cells, or PBMCs provided the cDNA or gDNA that served as material.

The study assigned cohorts using participant-reported clinical history. The CDR3 spans 14 residues. Germline CDR1 is MNHEY and CDR2 is SVGEGT. Trimming took 2 bases from V and 9 from J, leaving 11 bases between them. Measured with immunoSEQ multiplex PCR; TCRdb has only the in-frame clones, and not every one. Of about 200,000 clones in the sample, around 88% were seen once. The chain recombines TRBV6-2 or TRBV6-3 with TRBJ1-6; maybe TRBD1 (5 bases). The sequencing sample was made of PBMCs or T cells enriched from blood (not recorded which). This TCR was recovered from a man aged 35-49 years with acute COVID-19. The CDR3 here is CASSYVPTASPLHF. Written as DNA, the CDR3 is TGTGCCAGCAGTTACGTTCCGACAGCTTCACCCCTCCACTTT.